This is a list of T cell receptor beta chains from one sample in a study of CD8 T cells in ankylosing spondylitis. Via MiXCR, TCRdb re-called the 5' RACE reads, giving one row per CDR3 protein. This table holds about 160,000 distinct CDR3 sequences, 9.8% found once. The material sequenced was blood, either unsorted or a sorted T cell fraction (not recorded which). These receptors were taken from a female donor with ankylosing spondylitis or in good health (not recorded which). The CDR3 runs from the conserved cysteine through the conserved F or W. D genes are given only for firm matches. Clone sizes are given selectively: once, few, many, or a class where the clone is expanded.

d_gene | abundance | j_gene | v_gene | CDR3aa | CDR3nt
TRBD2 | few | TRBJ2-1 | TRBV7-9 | CASSPGTSGMDEQFF | TGTGCCAGCAGCCCCGGGACTAGCGGGATGGATGAGCAGTTCTTC
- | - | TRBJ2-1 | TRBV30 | CAWSVGAGPRGEQFF | TGTGCCTGGAGTGTGGGGGCGGGGCCCAGGGGTGAGCAGTTCTTC
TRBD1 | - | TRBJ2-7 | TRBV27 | CASSLGAGGLYEQYF | TGTGCCAGCTCCCTGGGGGCAGGGGGTCTCTACGAGCAGTACTTC
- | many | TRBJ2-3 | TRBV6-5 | CASSYSPAHEGIGTDTQYF | TGTGCCAGCAGTTACTCGCCAGCCCATGAAGGGATAGGGACAGATACGCAGTATTTT
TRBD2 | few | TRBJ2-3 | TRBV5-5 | CAISPGLADSDTQYF | TGTGCCATCAGCCCCGGACTAGCGGACTCAGATACGCAGTATTTT
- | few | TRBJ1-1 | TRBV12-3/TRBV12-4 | CASSLTEVEAFF | TGTGCCAGCAGTCTGACAGAGGTTGAAGCTTTCTTT
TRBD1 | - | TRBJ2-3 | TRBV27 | CASSSADRGLGDTQYF | TGTGCCAGCAGTTCAGCCGACAGGGGGCTGGGAGATACGCAGTATTTT
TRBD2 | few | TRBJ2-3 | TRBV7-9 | CASSYLPGGRTDTQYF | TGTGCCAGCAGCTACCTCCCGGGGGGGCGCACAGATACGCAGTATTTT
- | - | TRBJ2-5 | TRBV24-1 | CATSDPAGGETQYF | TGTGCCACCAGTGATCCCGCCGGGGGAGAGACCCAGTACTTC
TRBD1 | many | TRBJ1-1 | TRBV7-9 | CASSSGQGTTEAFF | TGTGCCAGCAGCTCAGGACAGGGTACAACTGAAGCTTTCTTT
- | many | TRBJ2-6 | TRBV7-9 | CASSLEGTGANVLTF | TGTGCCAGCAGCTTAGAGGGGACTGGGGCCAACGTCCTGACTTTC
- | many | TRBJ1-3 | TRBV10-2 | CASRKGAGGGNTIYF | TGCGCCAGCAGGAAGGGAGCCGGAGGTGGAAACACCATATATTTT
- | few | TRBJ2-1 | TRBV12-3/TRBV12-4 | CASSLTAGQFF | TGTGCCAGCAGTTTGACGGCCGGGCAGTTCTTC